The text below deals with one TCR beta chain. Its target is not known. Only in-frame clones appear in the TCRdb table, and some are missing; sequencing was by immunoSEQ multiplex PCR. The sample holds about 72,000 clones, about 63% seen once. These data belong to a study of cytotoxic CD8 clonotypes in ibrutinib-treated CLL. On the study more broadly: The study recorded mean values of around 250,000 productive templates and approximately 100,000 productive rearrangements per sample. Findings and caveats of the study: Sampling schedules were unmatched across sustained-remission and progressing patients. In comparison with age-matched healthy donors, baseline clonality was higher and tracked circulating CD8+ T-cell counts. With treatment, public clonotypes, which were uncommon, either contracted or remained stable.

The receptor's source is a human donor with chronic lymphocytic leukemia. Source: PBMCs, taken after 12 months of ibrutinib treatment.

Here the CDR3 reads CAWRGKGAVNTEAFF. The CDR3 DNA follows: TGTGCCTGGAGAGGTAAGGGGGCGGTGAACACTGAAGCTTTCTTT. This chain uses TRBV30 with TRBJ1-1; 7 bases match TRBD1. Trimming took 3 bases from V and 0 from J; bases not matched to a gene: 7. CDR1 is GTSNPN and CDR2 is SVGIG in the germline V gene (reference sequence). The CDR3 sequence is 15 residues long.